The subject of this entry is one T cell receptor (beta chain). It has no known antigen specificity. Qualities for individual bases were not recorded, and no much larger clone is one base off. Receptor amplification or capture employed the immunoSEQ multiplex PCR assay. Here the immuneACCESS table is served through TCRdb, limited to in-frame sequences with V and J called. Missing clones are a known gap in these copies; in checked studies unresolved V genes cover under half, and the rest lacks a known reason. This sample comprises under 25,000 clones, more than 85% of them detected only once. The ten largest clonotypes hold approximately 8% of the sample. These data belong to a study of T cell changes during pregnancy in multiple sclerosis (dated by TCRdb to between 2019 and 2020). About the investigation overall: In women with multiple sclerosis, the researchers looked at how the T cell repertoire shifted as pregnancy progressed.

The trim is 2 bases for V and 6 bases for J, with a gap of 5 bases between the germline ends. CDR1 and CDR2, per the germline V gene, are SGHAT and FQNNGV. From the cysteine up to the phenylalanine, the CDR3 has a length of 12 residues. The CDR3 DNA has 36 bases and is translated from base 1. The sample consisted of CD8+ T cells from peripheral blood mononuclear cells, taken after pregnancy. This receptor was taken from a female donor with multiple sclerosis, enrolled in a pregnancy study. The chain uses TRBV11-2 and TRBJ2-1, with an unclear D gene assignment. The CDR3 region reads CASSLWLNEQFF. In nucleotide form, the sequence is TGTGCCAGCAGCTTATGGCTCAATGAGCAGTTCTTC.